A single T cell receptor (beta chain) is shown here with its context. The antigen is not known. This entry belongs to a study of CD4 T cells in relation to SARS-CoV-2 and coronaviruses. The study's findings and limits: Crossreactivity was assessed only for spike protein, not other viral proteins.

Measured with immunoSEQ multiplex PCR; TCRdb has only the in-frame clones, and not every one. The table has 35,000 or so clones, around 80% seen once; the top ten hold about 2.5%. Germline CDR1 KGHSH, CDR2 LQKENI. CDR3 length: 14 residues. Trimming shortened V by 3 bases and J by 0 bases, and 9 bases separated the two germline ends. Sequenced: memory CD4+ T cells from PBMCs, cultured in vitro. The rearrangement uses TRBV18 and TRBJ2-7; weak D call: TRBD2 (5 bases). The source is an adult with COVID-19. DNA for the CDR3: TGTGCCAGCTCACCGAGCGGCGACTCCTACGAGCAGTACTTC. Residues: CASSPSGDSYEQYF.